This is a list of T cell receptor beta chains from one sample in a study of control samples from healthy donors and cancer patients. Sequenced by immunoSEQ multiplex PCR; TCRdb stores in-frame clones only, minus some. The sample records 200,000 to 250,000 clones, just under 95% being singletons. The material sequenced was blood. All receptors come from a man aged 45-65 years in good health. Each CDR3 is given with its conserved first and last residue. The order of the fields is J gene, D gene, V gene, clone size, CDR3 protein, CDR3 DNA. A D gene is named only where the DNA matches it firmly. Part of the rows lack a size; the others show once, few, many or a class for expanded clones.

>TRBJ1-2|TRBD1|TRBV2|.
CASSPQGEFYGYTF
TGTGCCAGCAGTCCTCAGGGGGAATTCTATGGCTACACCTTC
>TRBJ1-2|TRBD1|TRBV28|.
CAAAGGKNGYTF
TGTGCAGCGGCAGGGGGGAAGAATGGCTACACCTTC
>TRBJ1-5|.|TRBV5-1|.
CASSPDPTGLGQPQHF
TGCGCCAGCAGCCCTGACCCTACAGGGCTTGGCCAGCCCCAGCATTTT
>TRBJ2-7|.|TRBV18|.
CASSPRVDRNFYEQYF
TGTGCCAGCTCACCCCGGGTAGACAGGAACTTCTACGAGCAGTACTTC
>TRBJ1-2|.|TRBV5-1|.
CASSSDLYGYTF
TGCGCCAGCAGCAGTGACCTTTATGGCTACACCTTC
>TRBJ2-3|TRBD2|TRBV7-3|.
CASSLKPSGSTDTQYF
TGTGCCAGCAGCTTAAAACCTAGCGGAAGCACAGATACGCAGTATTTT
>TRBJ2-5|.|TRBV7-2|.
CASSLGLQETQYF
TGTGCCAGCAGCTTAGGGCTTCAAGAGACCCAGTACTTC
>TRBJ2-2|.|TRBV11-2|.
CASSLNRPPGELFF
TGTGCCAGCAGCTTGAACAGACCCCCCGGGGAGCTGTTTTTT
>TRBJ1-6|TRBD1|TRBV5-4|.
CASSSRTGGESPLHF
TGTGCCAGCAGCTCCAGAACAGGGGGGGAGTCACCCCTCCACTTT
>TRBJ2-3|.|TRBV7-3|.
CASSFKGRGDTQYF
TGTGCCAGCAGCTTTAAGGGGCGGGGAGATACGCAGTATTTT
>TRBJ2-2|TRBD1|TRBV24-1|.
CATSDTGQGAVGELFF
TGTGCCACCAGTGACACGGGACAGGGGGCGGTCGGGGAGCTGTTTTTT
>TRBJ2-7|.|TRBV10-2|.
CASSGGAGPYEQYF
TGCGCCAGCAGTGGGGGTGCTGGGCCCTACGAGCAGTACTTC
>TRBJ2-3|.|TRBV21-1|.
CASPQGNSSTDTQYF
TGTGCCAGCCCTCAGGGGAATTCTAGCACAGATACGCAGTATTTT
>TRBJ2-7|.|TRBV4-3|.
CASSQESEEQYF
TGCGCCAGCAGCCAAGAATCGGAAGAGCAGTACTTC
>TRBJ1-6|.|TRBV19|.
CASSRGQNNSPLHF
TGTGCCAGTAGTAGGGGACAAAATAATTCACCCCTCCACTTT
>TRBJ2-2|TRBD1|TRBV27|.
CASSLFDRGIGELFF
TGTGCCAGCAGTTTATTTGACAGGGGAATAGGGGAGCTGTTTTTT
>TRBJ2-1|TRBD2|TRBV18|.
CASSSLAGPLNEQFF
TGTGCCAGCTCCTCCCTAGCGGGGCCCCTCAATGAGCAGTTCTTC
>TRBJ1-1|.|TRBV18|.
CASATAAGPDTEAFF
TGTGCCAGCGCGACGGCGGCAGGGCCGGACACTGAAGCTTTCTTT
>TRBJ2-1|.|TRBV7-9|.
CASSLEQGYNEQFF
TGTGCCAGCAGCTTAGAACAGGGTTACAATGAGCAGTTCTTC
>TRBJ1-1|.|TRBV27|.
CASSLQRNTEAFF
TGTGCCAGCAGTTTACAAAGAAATACTGAAGCTTTCTTT
>TRBJ1-6|.|TRBV5-6|.
CASSISGSSYNSPLHF
TGTGCCAGCAGTATTTCAGGGAGCTCCTATAATTCACCCCTCCACTTT
>TRBJ2-2|.|TRBV3-1/TRBV3-2|.
CASSQGYNTGELFF
TGTGCCAGCAGCCAGGGTTATAACACCGGGGAGCTGTTTTTT
>TRBJ1-5|.|TRBV5-5|.
CASSLEGGQPQHF
TGTGCCAGCAGCTTGGAGGGAGGGCAGCCCCAGCATTTT
>TRBJ1-6|.|TRBV2|once
CASSGRGGNSPLHF
TGTGCCAGCAGTGGACGGGGAGGTAATTCACCCCTCCACTTT
>TRBJ2-1|.|TRBV11-1|.
CASSANNEQFF
TGTGCCAGCAGCGCGAACAATGAGCAGTTCTTC
>TRBJ1-1|.|TRBV18|.
CASSPSTWGTEAFF
TGTGCCAGCTCACCGTCGACCTGGGGCACTGAAGCTTTCTTT
>TRBJ2-3|TRBD1|TRBV5-1|once
CASSLTGTGGTDTQYF
TGCGCCAGCAGCTTGACCGGGACAGGGGGCACAGATACGCAGTATTTT
>TRBJ1-5|TRBD1|TRBV5-1|.
CASSLDGTANQPQHF
TGCGCCAGCAGCTTGGACGGGACAGCCAATCAGCCCCAGCATTTT
>TRBJ1-2|TRBD1|TRBV10-2|.
CASSERRDRAGYGYTF
TGCGCCAGCAGTGAGCGTCGGGACAGGGCAGGCTATGGCTACACCTTC
>TRBJ1-5|.|TRBV10-3|.
CAISESTGGFQPQHF
TGTGCCATCAGTGAGTCCACGGGGGGCTTTCAGCCCCAGCATTTT
>TRBJ2-7|.|TRBV11-2|.
CASSLAGEGGWEQYF
TGTGCCAGCAGCTTAGCAGGCGAGGGGGGTTGGGAGCAGTACTTC
>TRBJ1-1|.|TRBV7-9|.
CASSYIAETEAFF
TGTGCCAGCAGCTACATTGCTGAGACTGAAGCTTTCTTT
>TRBJ2-5|TRBD2|TRBV5-1|.
CASSPTSGGTQETQYF
TGCGCCAGCAGCCCTACTAGCGGGGGGACCCAAGAGACCCAGTACTTC
>TRBJ2-3|.|TRBV4-1|.
CASSLLEEMKGDTQYF
TGCGCCAGCAGCCTCCTGGAAGAGATGAAGGGCGATACGCAGTATTTT
>TRBJ1-5|.|TRBV4-1|.
CASSQVGPSNQPQHF
TGCGCCAGCAGCCAAGTAGGTCCTAGCAATCAGCCCCAGCATTTT